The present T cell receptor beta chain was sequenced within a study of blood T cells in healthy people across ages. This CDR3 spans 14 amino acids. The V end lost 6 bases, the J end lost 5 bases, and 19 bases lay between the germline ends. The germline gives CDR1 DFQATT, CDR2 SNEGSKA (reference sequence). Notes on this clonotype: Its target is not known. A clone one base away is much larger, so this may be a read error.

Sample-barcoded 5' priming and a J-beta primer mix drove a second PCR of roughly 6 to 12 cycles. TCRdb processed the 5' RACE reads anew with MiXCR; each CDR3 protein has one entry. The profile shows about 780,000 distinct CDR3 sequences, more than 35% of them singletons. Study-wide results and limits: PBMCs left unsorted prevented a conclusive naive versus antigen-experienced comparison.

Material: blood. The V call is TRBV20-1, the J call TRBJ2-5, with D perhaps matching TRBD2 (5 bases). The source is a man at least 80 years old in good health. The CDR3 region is CSAVHYGGYETQYF. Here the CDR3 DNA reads TGCAGTGCCGTCCACTACGGCGGGTATGAGACCCAGTACTTC.